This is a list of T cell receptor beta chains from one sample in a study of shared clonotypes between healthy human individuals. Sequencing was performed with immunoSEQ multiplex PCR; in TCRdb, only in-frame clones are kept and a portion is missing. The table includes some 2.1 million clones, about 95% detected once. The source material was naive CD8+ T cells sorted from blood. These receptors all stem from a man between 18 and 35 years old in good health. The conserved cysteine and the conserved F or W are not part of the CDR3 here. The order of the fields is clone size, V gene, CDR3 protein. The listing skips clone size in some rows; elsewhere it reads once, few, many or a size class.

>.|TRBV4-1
ASSQRDTTYEQY
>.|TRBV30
AWSGPGTNAGYT
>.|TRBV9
ASSVGGPYYEQY
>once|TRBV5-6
ASSLVGNQPQH
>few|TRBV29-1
SVLQGTEAF
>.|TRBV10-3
AISSGDSYEQY
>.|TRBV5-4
ASSLGGGVEAF
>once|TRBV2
ASSEGLTWGEQY
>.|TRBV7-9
ASSPFGTGYNEQF
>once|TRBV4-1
ASSQDQTAGGPSSYNEQF
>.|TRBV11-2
ASSLLSTGELF
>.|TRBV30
VTSGGQGTDTQY
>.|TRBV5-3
ARRGYRNITSTDTQY
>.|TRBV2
ASRTGTGDSPLH
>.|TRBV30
AWSVDQGGYEQY
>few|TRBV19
ASSIEQYTEAF
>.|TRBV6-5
ASSGGPGHYEQY
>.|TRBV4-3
ASSQGTGWTSGRPYNEQF
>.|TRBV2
ASSGTEDHEQF
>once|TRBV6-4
ASRGGKYNEQF
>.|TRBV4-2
ASSQEVGIGAYEQY
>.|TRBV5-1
ASSLVGSGIPQETQY